This entry concerns a single TCR beta chain. This clone has a handful of counts. Its specific antigen is unknown. Per-base qualities were not stored, and no clone one base away is much larger. Each donor gave one peripheral blood draw, averaging approximately 120 mL, which was collected into heparinised tubes. Naive, central memory, regulatory and stem cell-like memory CD4+ T cells were sorted on a BD FACSAria II using a panel including CD45RO, CCR7, CD25, CD127, CD95 and CD27. Purity was above 95% for every sorted population. PBMCs were isolated right away by Lymphoprep density gradient centrifugation and were stained directly, without culture. So that batch effects would be minimized, each experiment stained and sorted samples in pairs, pairing one healthy donor with one patient. The entire amount of isolated RNA was reverse transcribed using the High Capacity cDNA Reverse Transcription Kit, so the sequenced TCRB transcripts were expressed ones. Deep immunoSEQ sequencing was performed on naive, central memory and regulatory T cell samples, with an average of around 3.5 million total reads per sample. Sorted cells were lysed in RLT buffer, and RNA was extracted using DNase-treated RNeasy Micro or Mini kits according to cell number. Each cell subset was processed on its own to prevent cross-contamination, while patient and healthy donor samples were processed together. TCRB sequences were amplified from cDNA with the immunoSEQ multiplex PCR, producing 87-bp fragments spanning the CDR3 region. Amplicons were sequenced on the Illumina HiSeq platform. From the authors' description of their analysis: PCR bias was corrected computationally using synthetic template baselines, and reads within Hamming distance 2 were collapsed, with unmergeable singletons discarded. Reads were aligned against IMGT to assign V, D and J genes, CDR3 length and insertions or deletions at six rearrangement sites. Clonotype counts were normalized to sorted cell number within each subset before computing true diversity and Gini coefficients with the tcR R package. The overlap coefficient, calculated on TCRB nucleotide sequences, was used to quantify repertoire sharing. As a proxy for the pre-selection repertoire, out-of-frame TCRB sequences from naive cells were analyzed. TCRdb mirrors the immuneACCESS table, restricted to in-frame sequences. Some clones are absent from its copies; in checked studies, under half trace to an unresolved V gene, and the reason for the others is unknown. The DNA was the basis for D and trimming; V, J and clone size are from that table. Counted in this sample were a few hundred thousand clones; roughly 25% of them appeared once. The ten largest make up 0.012% of the sample.

These data originate in a study of beta chain features in type 1 diabetes (dated by TCRdb to 2016 to 2019). General notes on the study: Patients and healthy donors did not differ in mean age, gender distribution, total cell number or subset yield. Across all samples, fewer than 130 million sorted cells were examined, and cell number per subset correlated strongly with RNA yield. The study compared TCRB repertoires of sorted circulating CD4+ T cell subsets between recently diagnosed type 1 diabetes patients and matched healthy donors. Regulatory and stem cell-like memory subsets were obtained from only 8 patients and roughly 8 healthy donors, while naive and central memory subsets were obtained from all 28 donors.

The investigation overall reported the following: At VDJ recombination sites, type 1 diabetes patients had fewer insertions and more deleted nucleotides, which implies abnormalities in thymic rearrangement. Because small numbers of individuals were included in the HLA sub-analyses, any influence of HLA type on TCRB rearrangement was left unresolved. Shorter templates might be favored by PCR, yet because patient and control samples were amplified and corrected together, any such skew would affect both groups equally. Naive, central memory and regulatory TCRB repertoires appeared more similar among patients than among healthy donors. A moderate but significant shortening of TCRB CDR3 length was observed in type 1 diabetes patients in all four CD4+ subsets. Because cDNA rather than genomic DNA was sequenced, highly expressing activated cells could have been over-represented, although no difference in activation and CD3 levels was found between groups.

From cysteine to phenylalanine, the CDR3 is 11 amino acids long. Here the CDR3 DNA is all that survives: 33 bases in frame from base 1. As encoded in the germline V gene (reference sequence), CDR1 is GTSNPN while CDR2 is SVGIG. Trimming takes 5 bases from V and 1 base from J, and the germline ends sit 5 bases apart. This clonotype originated in a woman aged 25 to 39 with type 1 diabetes. Recombination linked TRBV30 to TRBJ1-2; the D segment cannot be called with confidence. Sequenced sample: naive CD4+ T cells from blood. The sample's cell subset or site label, in plain terms: true naive CD4+ T cells. The CDR3 region has the sequence CAWGLNYGYTF. The DNA sequence is given as TGTGCCTGGGGGCTTAACTATGGCTACACCTTC.